This record covers a single T cell receptor beta chain. This specimen belongs to a study of Ad26.COV2.S vaccination and SARS-CoV-2 variants. Study information: By the intramuscular route, Ad26.COV2.S was given once, or twice 56 days apart.

Treatment: roughly 19 received Ad26.COV2.S at low or high dose, single or two shots; about five received placebo; per-sample allocation not given. Day 63 after the first injection of vaccine or placebo was the sampling time. Per the germline V gene, CDR1 is ENHRY and CDR2 is SYGVKD. The CDR3 is made up of 14 amino acids. The ends were cut back, 5 bases at V and 2 bases at J, with 10 bases in the middle. Assay: immunoSEQ multiplex PCR; the TCRdb copy retains only in-frame clones and omits some. The sample yields some 320,000 clones, 85% to 90% seen once. The clonotype originates from a person between 18 and 59 years old who received the Ad26.COV2.S COVID-19 vaccine or a placebo. Specimen: peripheral blood, collected in a trial of Ad26.COV2.S vaccine versus placebo. The rearrangement links TRBV10-3 to TRBJ1-5; D ambiguous. DNA for the CDR3: TGTGCCATCAGTCCAACCGTAGGCAATCAGCCCCAGCATTTT. Amino acids: CAISPTVGNQPQHF.